Described below is a single T cell receptor (beta chain) sequence and its context. Its specificity is unknown. This entry is derived from a study of tumor-infiltrating lymphocytes in primary liver carcinoma. Study context: Tumors were staged T1-T3 N0M0 and measured roughly 4.2 to 10 cm across. Broader study findings: The top-250-clone fraction was significantly higher in tumors than in blood (p = 0.039). There were only about 8-25% of top clones found in all five tumor regions.

The CDR3 consists of 15 residues. Trimming at V came to 7 bases and at J to 3 bases, leaving 7 bases not matched to a gene. Germline V gene lookup returns CDR1 SNHLY and CDR2 FYNNEI. TCR beta cDNA was reverse-transcribed from roughly 520 ng of total RNA. The reaction used a constant-region primer and ProtoScript II reverse transcriptase. Investigators got TCR beta libraries out of three nested multiplex PCR rounds, done with slightly modified ARM-PCR. For about 11 cycles apiece, the opening two PCR rounds ran with TRBV1-TRBV30 forward primers and a C-beta reverse primer. MiXCR, applied by TCRdb to the multiplex PCR reads, yields one record per CDR3 protein. The sample has about 110,000 distinct CDR3 sequences, approximately 70% seen once. The source material, roughly 18-30 mg of unsorted bulk tissue, was used to co-extract RNA and DNA. Resection treated the patients' primary liver carcinoma.

Specimen: liver tumor tissue from sampling region 1. Subset here: tumor region T1, superior pole. The chain is built from TRBV2 and TRBJ1-5; 9 bases agree with TRBD1. This sequence originates from a woman between 55 and 75 years old with primary liver carcinoma and hepatitis B virus infection. This CDR3 reads CASKMGQGPNQPQHF. CDR3 in DNA: TGTGCCAGCAAGATGGGACAGGGTCCCAATCAGCCCCAGCATTTT.